Listed below are T cell receptor beta chains from one sample, sequenced in a study of cytotoxic CD8 clonotypes in ibrutinib-treated CLL. Profiling relied on immunoSEQ multiplex PCR, and the TCRdb table lists in-frame clones only, not all of them. Of 100,000 to 150,000 clones listed, around 85% are singletons. The source material was PBMCs, sampled after 24 months of ibrutinib treatment. Receptor source: a human donor with chronic lymphocytic leukemia. CDR3s include the opening cysteine and the closing phenylalanine or tryptophan. Some rows have no size entry. The others give once, few or many, or a class for an expanded clone.

v_call clone_size cdr3_aa
TRBV6-4 NA CASSDSIKTGSKGGYTF
TRBV5-5 NA CASSLEGQAHQPQHF
TRBV30 NA CAWSTGQNYGYTF
TRBV19 NA CASTPGQYNEQFF
TRBV18 NA CASSPAGTVASNEQFF
TRBV19 NA CASSIEGYGYTF
TRBV6-6 NA CASTSWAGEQFF
TRBV6-5 NA CASSYSGGVDEQYF
TRBV7-6 NA CAIRGGPTGLAGGDTQYF
TRBV9 NA CASSMGLAGGQETQYF
TRBV7-6 NA CASSSTSPYEQYF
TRBV5-1 NA CASSVGSSAGTEAFF
TRBV7-2 NA CASKWTGSADTQYF
TRBV18 NA CASSLGQGPYNEQFF
TRBV29-1 NA CSAGGRDRLQETQYF
TRBV21-1 NA CASSKPHRYEQYF
TRBV27 NA CASSLIPESYEQYF
TRBV5-4 few CASRLGTGGAGELFF
TRBV7-9 NA CASSLKAGGLSPLHF
TRBV28 NA CASRDDRGVKNIQYF
TRBV7-8 NA CASSIIRDQPQHF
TRBV5-1 few CASSPSQGLNTEAFF
TRBV27 NA CASSLYPDRPYEQYF